This TCR beta chain was sequenced during a study of blood T cell repertoires in COVID-19. J gave up 3 bases and V 1 base, and 4 bases lay outside the gene matches. This CDR3 is built from 17 residues. Germline-derived CDR1 and CDR2 are LGHDT and YNNKEL (reference sequence). Only in-frame clones appear in the TCRdb table, and some are missing; sequencing was by immunoSEQ multiplex PCR. The table records around 180,000 clones, approximately 90% of them present only once. Sequencing input: peripheral blood. The chain links TRBV3-1 (or the pseudogene TRBV3-2) to TRBJ2-2; 11 bases align to TRBD2. The receptor was derived from a man in his sixties with acute or convalescent COVID-19. CDR3 nucleotides: TGTGCCAGCAGCCAAGTACTAGCGGGAGCTTACACCGGGGAGCTGTTTTTT. Amino acids: CASSQVLAGAYTGELFF.